Following are 23 T cell receptor beta chains from one sample sequenced in a study of T cell responses to AZD1222 COVID-19 vaccine. Profiled with immunoSEQ multiplex PCR; TCRdb holds only in-frame clones, not every one. The sample carries 120,000 to 150,000 clones, 80% to 95% recorded once. This sample comprised peripheral blood, obtained on day 0 of MenACWY control vaccination. Every receptor here comes from an adult in good health.

The rearrangement links TRBV10-3 to TRBJ1-2, with D maybe TRBD1 (6 bases). Trimming took off 6 bases at V and 4 bases at J, with 15 bases between the two ends. Germline V gives CDR1 ENHRY, CDR2 SYGVKD. The CDR3 is 14 amino acids. The CDR3 protein is CAIRGAVSSYGYTF. CDR3 DNA: TGTGCCATCAGGGGGGCGGTTAGCAGCTATGGCTACACCTTC.

The sample holds a few counts of this clone. The V call is TRBV9, the J call TRBJ1-1; TRBD1 matches at 10 bases. Germline loops: CDR1 SGDLS, CDR2 YYNGEE. J lost 0 bases, V lost 7 bases, and 3 bases had no gene match. The CDR3 is made up of 14 amino acids. DNA for the CDR3: TGTGCCAGCGGGACAGGGGCCATGAACACTGAAGCTTTCTTT. Its translation: CASGTGAMNTEAFF.

On this clone itself: The same CDR3 is also encoded by other DNA sequences in this sample. This CDR3 reads CASSLSGNYGYTF. The CDR3 nucleotides read TGTGCCAGCAGTTTGTCAGGGAACTATGGCTACACCTTC. The chain combines TRBV12-3 or TRBV12-4 with TRBJ1-2, with a possible D match to TRBD1 (5 bases). The CDR3 covers 13 residues. V was trimmed by 3 bases and J by 2 bases, leaving 7 bases between them.

Judged by abundance, this clone is medium-sized. V usage is TRBV9 and J usage is TRBJ1-3; no clear D. Trimming stripped 2 bases from V and 3 bases from J, with 6 bases between. Germline-derived CDR1 and CDR2 are SGDLS and YYNGEE. The CDR3 has 13 residues. Here the CDR3 reads CASSVLVGNTIYF. Here the CDR3 DNA reads TGTGCCAGCAGCGTCTTAGTTGGAAACACCATATATTTT.

This chain connects TRBV3-1 (or the pseudogene TRBV3-2) to TRBJ1-4, with no clear D. V lost 1 base to trimming and J lost 3 bases, with 15 bases between them. There are 17 residues in the CDR3. The germline V gene encodes CDR1 LGHDT and CDR2 YNNKEL (reference sequence). CDR3 sequence reads: CASSQVLWRPPNEKLFF. CDR3 nucleotides: TGTGCCAGCAGCCAAGTTTTGTGGAGGCCACCTAATGAAAAACTGTTTTTT.

The CDR3 DNA reads as TGTGCCAGCAGTGAAGGGGCGCTCGGAGATGGCTACACCTTC. This encodes CASSEGALGDGYTF. The V and J genes are TRBV2 and TRBJ1-2, with D unclear. Per the germline V gene, CDR1 is SNHLY and CDR2 is FYNNEI. V lost 1 base and J 6 bases, leaving 12 bases between the germline ends. The CDR3 consists of 14 residues.

J is TRBJ1-2 and V is TRBV30; 7 nucleotides align to TRBD1. The V gene end was trimmed by 8 bases and the J gene end by 5 bases; junction bases not matched to a gene: 8. Germline values: CDR1 GTSNPN, CDR2 SVGIG (reference sequence). The CDR3 loop spans 12 amino acids. The CDR3 bases are TGTGCCGGACGACAGGGAAGGTATGGCTACACCTTC. It yields the protein CAGRQGRYGYTF.

This sequence joins TRBV12-5 and TRBJ1-5; D not certain. Germline CDR1 reads LGHNT; CDR2 reads FRNRAP. The ends were cut back, 0 bases at V and 4 bases at J, with 10 bases in the middle. The CDR3 extends over 15 amino acids. CDR3 DNA sequence: TGTGCTAGTGGTTTGGTAGGTACACCTAATCAGCCCCAGCATTTT. As protein: CASGLVGTPNQPQHF.

This chain connects TRBV6-5 to TRBJ1-4; no clear D. This CDR3 has 14 residues. V gave up 0 bases and J gave up 4 bases, with 6 bases separating them. Germline CDR1 and CDR2: MNHEY and SVGAGI. The DNA for the CDR3 is TGTGCCAGCAGTTACTCTGCTGATAATGAAAAACTGTTTTTT. This sequence encodes CASSYSADNEKLFF.

The chain joins TRBV5-1 to TRBJ1-1; TRBD1 is a possible D gene (5 bases). This CDR3 spans 14 amino acids. Trimming stripped 7 bases from V and 1 base from J, with 14 bases between. Germline V gene sequence: CDR1 SGHRS, CDR2 YFSETQ. The CDR3 DNA reads TGCGCCAGCCGGGGGTATCCGGAGAACACTGAAGCTTTCTTT. It encodes CASRGYPENTEAFF.

The chain uses TRBV27 and TRBJ2-1, with 12 positions matching TRBD2. Germline values: CDR1 MNHEY, CDR2 SMNVEV (reference sequence). The V gene end was trimmed by 8 bases and the J gene end by 12 bases; junction bases not matched to a gene: 20. This CDR3 contains 17 residues. The CDR3 DNA reads as TGTGCCAGCGGGAATCCGACTAGCGGGGGCCCCGGGCGAGGGCAGTTCTTC. This translates into CASGNPTSGGPGRGQFF.

The rearrangement joins TRBV2 to TRBJ2-1; TRBD1 matches at 12 bases. From germline, CDR1 is SNHLY and CDR2 FYNNEI. Trimming cost V 4 bases and J 15 bases; bases outside gene matches: 19. This CDR3 is built from 17 residues. The CDR3: CASSVRDRDRGPGGLFF. The CDR3 bases are TGTGCCAGCAGTGTTAGGGACCGGGACAGGGGGCCGGGAGGGCTGTTCTTC.

CDR3: CASSPQLAGGYYEQYF. As DNA, the CDR3 is TGTGCCAGCAGCCCCCAGCTGGCGGGAGGGTACTACGAGCAGTACTTC. This sequence joins TRBV9 and TRBJ2-7, with TRBD2 matching over 9 bases. V dropped 4 bases and J dropped 3; count of bases not matched to a gene: 11. CDR1 SGDLS and CDR2 YYNGEE come from the germline V gene. The CDR3 is made up of 16 amino acids.

This clone was found once. The DNA of the CDR3 is TGTGCCAGCACTCAGGGGACCTCCTACAATGAGCAGTTCTTC. Protein sequence: CASTQGTSYNEQFF. This chain joins TRBV27 and TRBJ2-1, with a possible D match to TRBD1 (6 bases). Germline lookup yields CDR1 MNHEY and CDR2 SMNVEV (reference sequence). Trimming took 7 bases from V and 0 from J, leaving 10 bases between them. The CDR3 consists of 14 residues.

This clone was seen only once. This rearrangement joins TRBV7-2 to TRBJ2-7; 11 bases line up with TRBD2. From germline, CDR1 is SGHTA and CDR2 FQGNSA. Trimming at V came to 5 bases and at J to 7 bases, leaving 13 bases not matched to a gene. This CDR3 is 16 amino acids long. This CDR3 reads CASSPHPSGGPREQYF. In nucleotides, the CDR3 is TGTGCCAGCAGCCCACACCCTAGCGGGGGGCCCAGGGAGCAGTACTTC.

The rearrangement joins TRBV4-1 to TRBJ2-7; no definite D call. The CDR3 contains 11 residues. CDR1 MGHRA and CDR2 YSYEKL come from the germline V gene. Trimming left V 4 bases short and J 13 bases short, with 14 bases between. The CDR3: CASSPERKGYF. CDR3 DNA sequence: TGCGCCAGCAGCCCAGAGAGGAAGGGATACTTC.

This chain links TRBV9 with TRBJ2-7; 7 positions match TRBD2. CDR1 SGDLS and CDR2 YYNGEE come from the germline V gene. The CDR3 sequence is 15 residues long. J was trimmed by 1 base and V by 0 bases; bases with no gene match: 4. DNA for the CDR3: TGTGCCAGCAGCGTAGGGCTAGCGGCTTCCTACGAGCAGTACTTC. This codes for CASSVGLAASYEQYF.

This clone came up once. This sequence joins TRBV5-1 and TRBJ1-1; D may be TRBD1 (6 bases). Trimming cost V 0 bases and J 5 bases, with 11 bases left between them. CDR1 is SGHRS, CDR2 YFSETQ, per germline. The CDR3 runs 14 residues. CDR3 sequence: CASSLEGVGTEAFF. The CDR3 region has the DNA TGCGCCAGCAGCTTGGAGGGGGTAGGTACTGAAGCTTTCTTT.

The CDR3 loop is CASSEEIQTPLHF. In DNA form, the CDR3 reads TGTGCCAGCAGTGAAGAGATTCAGACACCCCTCCACTTT. V and J are TRBV2 and TRBJ1-6; no clear D gene. V gave up 1 base and J gave up 11 bases, with 9 bases separating them. CDR3 length: 13 amino acids. CDR1 is SNHLY and CDR2 is FYNNEI in the germline V gene.

This chain uses TRBV27 with TRBJ2-1, with D perhaps TRBD1 (6 bases). The CDR3 has 15 residues. Germline V CDR1 and CDR2: MNHEY, SMNVEV (reference sequence). V lost 3 bases and J lost 6, with 15 bases in between. CDR3 nucleotide sequence: TGTGCCAGCAGTTTGGATTGGGTGGGGGCCAATGAGCAGTTCTTC. Protein: CASSLDWVGANEQFF.

The V and J genes are TRBV27 and TRBJ1-2, with D maybe TRBD1 (6 bases). The germline CDR1 and CDR2 sequences are MNHEY and SMNVEV (reference sequence). V was pared by 6 bases and J by 3 bases, with 11 bases between. This CDR3 has 13 residues. CDR3 sequence: CASSRGRDYGYTF. The DNA of the CDR3 is TGTGCCAGCAGCCGGGGGCGCGACTATGGCTACACCTTC.

This chain uses TRBV11-2 with TRBJ1-2, with D perhaps matching TRBD1 (6 bases). Germline V gene data show CDR1 as SGHAT and CDR2 as FQNNGV. Between the trimmed V and J ends, which lost 5 bases and 6 bases, there was a span of 19 bases. The CDR3 is 15 residues long. The CDR3 DNA sequence: TGTGCCAGCAGCCCCGCAAAACAGGGAATCGATGGCTACACCTTC. This translates into CASSPAKQGIDGYTF.

The chain carries TRBV30 and TRBJ1-2; weak D call: TRBD1 (5 bases). Trimming pared 2 bases from V and 5 bases from J, leaving 12 bases between. The CDR3 is 13 amino acids. CDR1 and CDR2 (germline): GTSNPN, SVGIG (reference sequence). The CDR3 protein is CAWSPDSRYGYTF. CDR3 sequence (DNA): TGTGCCTGGAGTCCTGACAGTCGGTATGGCTACACCTTC.